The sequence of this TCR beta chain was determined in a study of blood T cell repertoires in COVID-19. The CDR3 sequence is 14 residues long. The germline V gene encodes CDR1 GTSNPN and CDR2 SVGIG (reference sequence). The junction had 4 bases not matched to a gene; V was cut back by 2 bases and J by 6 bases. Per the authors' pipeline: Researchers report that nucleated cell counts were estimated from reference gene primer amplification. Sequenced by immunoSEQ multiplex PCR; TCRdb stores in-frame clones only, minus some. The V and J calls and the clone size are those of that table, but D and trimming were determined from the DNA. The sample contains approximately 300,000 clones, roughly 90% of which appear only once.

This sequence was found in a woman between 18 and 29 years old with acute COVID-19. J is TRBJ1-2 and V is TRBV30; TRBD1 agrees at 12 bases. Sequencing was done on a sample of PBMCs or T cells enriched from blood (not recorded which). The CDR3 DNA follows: TGTGCCTGGAGTCCGGGACAGGGGGCAGATGGCTACACCTTC. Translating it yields CAWSPGQGADGYTF.